The 5 T cell receptor beta chains reported below all come from one sample, sequenced in a study of blood T cell repertoires in COVID-19. The assay was immunoSEQ multiplex PCR, and TCRdb's table has in-frame clones only and misses some. The sample comprises roughly 100,000 clones, approximately 84% of which are singletons, and 10% to 15% rests with the top ten. Sample: peripheral blood. These receptors came from a human donor in a cohort sampled during active or convalescent COVID-19.

There are a few counts of this clone. J is TRBJ1-3 and V is TRBV11-2, with a tentative D call TRBD1 (5 bases). V was cut by 4 bases and J by 8 bases, with 9 bases left in between. This CDR3 is 12 amino acids long. Germline V CDR1 and CDR2: SGHAT, FQNNGV. The CDR3 DNA sequence: TGTGCCAGCAGCTATCAGGGATACACCATATATTTT. Translation: CASSYQGYTIYF.

The chain links TRBV9 to TRBJ1-1; no definite D call. Germline CDR1 is SGDLS and CDR2 is YYNGEE. Trimming shortened V by 5 bases and J by 3 bases, and 11 bases separated the two germline ends. This CDR3 is built from 13 residues. The CDR3 nucleotides are TGTGCCAGCAGTCTCGGGGTCGACACTGAAGCTTTCTTT. This codes for CASSLGVDTEAFF. The whole variable domain, remainder taken from reference TRBV9 and TRBJ1-1, is DSGVTQTPKHLITATGQRVTLRCSPRSGDLSVYWYQQSLDQGLQFLIQYYNGEERAKGNILERFSAQQFPDLHSELNLSSLELGDSALYFCASSLGVDTEAFFGQGTRLTVV.

The V call is TRBV19, the J call TRBJ1-5; 7 bases map to TRBD1. CDR1 LNHDA and CDR2 SQIVND come from the germline V gene (reference sequence). J was trimmed by 3 bases and V by 8 bases; bases with no gene match: 4. The CDR3 covers 13 residues. Written as DNA, the CDR3 is TGTGCCAGTTCGACAGGGAACAATCAGCCCCAGCATTTT. Translation: CASSTGNNQPQHF. Looking up the rest from reference TRBV19 and TRBJ1-5 gives the full variable domain: DGGITQSPKYLFRKEGQNVTLSCEQNLNHDAMYWYRQDPGQGLRLIYYSQIVNDFQKGDIAEGYSVSREKKESFPLTVTSAQKNPTAFYLCASSTGNNQPQHFGDGTRLSIL.

The chain combines TRBV7-2 with TRBJ1-3; no clear D. Germline-derived CDR1 and CDR2 are SGHTA and FQGNSA. CDR3 length: 15 amino acids. V was trimmed by 5 bases and J by 0 bases, leaving 11 bases between them. As DNA, the CDR3 is TGTGCCAGCAGCCCAAGCTCACGCTCTGGAAACACCATATATTTT. This encodes CASSPSSRSGNTIYF.

The rearrangement uses TRBV6-5 and TRBJ2-7; no reliable D call. CDR1 and CDR2 from the germline V gene are MNHEY and SVGAGI. The CDR3 extends over 13 amino acids. V gave up 7 bases and J gave up 3 bases, with 13 bases separating them. CDR3 DNA sequence: TGTGCCAGCAACGATCGCAGTCTCTACGAGCAGTACTTC. Its protein product is CASNDRSLYEQYF.